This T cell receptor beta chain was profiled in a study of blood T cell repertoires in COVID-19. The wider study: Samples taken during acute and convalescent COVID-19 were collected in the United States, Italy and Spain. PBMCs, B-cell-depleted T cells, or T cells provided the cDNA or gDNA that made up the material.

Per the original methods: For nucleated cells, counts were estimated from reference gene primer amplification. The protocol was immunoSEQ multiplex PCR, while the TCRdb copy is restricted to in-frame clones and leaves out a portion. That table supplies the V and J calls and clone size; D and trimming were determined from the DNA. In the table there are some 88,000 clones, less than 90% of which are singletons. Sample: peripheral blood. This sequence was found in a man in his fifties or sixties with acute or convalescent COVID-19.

CDR3 protein: CASSGLNSPLHF. The CDR3 DNA follows: TGTGCCAGCTCTGGCCTCAATTCACCCCTCCACTTT. V gene TRBV18 combines with J gene TRBJ1-6; unclear D gene. The CDR3 length is 12 residues. Trimming removed 6 bases from V and 7 bases from J, with 7 bases in between. Germline V CDR1 and CDR2: KGHSH, LQKENI.